Below, 27 T cell receptor beta chains from the same sample are listed, as sequenced in a study of T-cell memory formation after mild COVID-19. One entry per CDR3 protein results from TCRdb running MiXCR on the 5' RACE reads. The table lists about 290,000 distinct CDR3 sequences, around 15% of them singletons. What was sequenced was PBMCs or a T cell subset sorted from them (not recorded which). Receptors originate from a man between 18 and 29 years old who had mild COVID-19 (a few samples of this study predate the infection). Cell type and time point are not known.

The rearrangement joins TRBV7-2 to TRBJ2-5; D not resolved. Per germline, CDR1 SGHTA and CDR2 FQGNSA. The CDR3 spans 15 residues. The V end was cut by 3 bases, the J end by 0 bases, with 11 bases between. For the CDR3, the DNA is TGTGCCAGCAGCTTTGCGGTTCGGTACCAAGAGACCCAGTACTTC. Its translation is CASSFAVRYQETQYF.

The chain combines TRBV5-1 with TRBJ2-2; 9 positions agree with TRBD2. The CDR3 has 16 residues. V dropped 1 base and J dropped 4; count of bases not matched to a gene: 5. CDR1 and CDR2 from the germline V gene are SGHRS and YFSETQ. The CDR3 sequence: CASSLIAGDLTGELFF. The CDR3 DNA follows: TGCGCCAGCAGCTTGATAGCGGGGGACCTCACCGGGGAGCTGTTTTTT.

The chain couples TRBV3-1 to TRBJ2-3, with TRBD2 matching 16 bases. The germline V gene has CDR1 LGHDT and CDR2 YNNKEL (reference sequence). V trimming: 6 bases; J trimming: 2 bases; junction bases outside the gene matches: 11. CDR3 length equals 19 residues. CDR3 in amino acids: CASSNTGTSGGAYTDTQYF. CDR3 DNA sequence: TGTGCCAGCAGTAACACCGGGACTAGCGGGGGGGCATACACAGATACGCAGTATTTT.

The chain uses TRBV6-2 or TRBV6-3 and TRBJ1-2, with a tentative D call TRBD1 (6 bases). There are 14 residues in the CDR3. V lost 5 bases to trimming and J lost 8 bases, with 18 bases between them. Germline CDR1 and CDR2: MNHEY and SVGEGT. This CDR3 reads CASSPRGPVWGYTF. The CDR3, as DNA: TGTGCCAGCAGTCCCAGGGGACCGGTGTGGGGCTACACCTTC.

This clonotype has a count of ten or more. The rearrangement links TRBV9 to TRBJ1-1, with D unresolved. V was cut by 4 bases and J by 0 bases, with 10 bases left in between. From germline, CDR1 is SGDLS and CDR2 YYNGEE. The CDR3 consists of 14 residues. The CDR3 is CASSPRAMNTEAFF. CDR3 bases: TGTGCCAGCAGCCCCCGGGCAATGAACACTGAAGCTTTCTTT. Full variable domain (remainder filled in from reference TRBV9 and TRBJ1-1): DSGVTQTPKHLITATGQRVTLRCSPRSGDLSVYWYQQSLDQGLQFLIQYYNGEERAKGNILERFSAQQFPDLHSELNLSSLELGDSALYFCASSPRAMNTEAFFGQGTRLTVV.

This clonotype was found a few times. The chain employs TRBV5-1 and TRBJ2-5, with 10 bases lining up with TRBD1. CDR1 and CDR2 (germline): SGHRS, YFSETQ. V was clipped by 3 bases and J by 0 bases; unmatched bases: 5. The CDR3 loop spans 16 amino acids. The CDR3: CASSSGQGTHQETQYF. For the CDR3, the DNA is TGCGCCAGCAGCTCGGGACAGGGGACGCACCAAGAGACCCAGTACTTC. Looking up the rest from reference TRBV5-1 and TRBJ2-5 gives the full variable domain: KAGVTQTPRYLIKTRGQQVTLSCSPISGHRSVSWYQQTPGQGLQFLFEYFSETQRNKGNFPGRFSGRQFSNSRSEMNVSTLELGDSALYLCASSSGQGTHQETQYFGPGTRLLVL.

The rearrangement uses TRBV7-8 and TRBJ1-5; no clear D. Germline lookup yields CDR1 SGHVS and CDR2 FQNEAQ. This CDR3 has 17 residues. The V gene lost 2 bases and the J gene lost 2 bases, with 16 bases spanning the gap. CDR3 protein: CASSLSPGRAGNQPQHF. The CDR3 nucleotides read TGTGCCAGCAGCTTAAGTCCGGGAAGGGCAGGCAATCAGCCCCAGCATTTT.

This chain connects TRBV6-2 or TRBV6-3 to TRBJ2-5; 8 bases are a match to TRBD2. The CDR3 is 14 amino acids. Germline V lookup: CDR1 MNHEY, CDR2 SVGEGT. The junction had 10 bases not matched to a gene; V was cut back by 3 bases and J by 10 bases. CDR3 coding DNA: TGTGCCAGCAGTTATTCTTCAACTAGCGGACTCCAGTACTTC. Translation gives CASSYSSTSGLQYF.

The V call is TRBV24-1, the J call TRBJ2-3; 9 nucleotides agree with TRBD2. CDR1 KGHDR and CDR2 SFDVKD come from the germline V gene. This CDR3 is built from 17 residues. The junction had 13 bases not matched to a gene; V was cut back by 5 bases and J by 5 bases. The CDR3 sequence is CATSGYPSAGGEDTQYF. CDR3 in DNA: TGTGCCACCAGTGGTTATCCTTCCGCGGGGGGGGAAGATACGCAGTATTTT.

This clonotype was found a few times. The chain recombines TRBV24-1 with TRBJ2-2; 9 bases map to TRBD1. V trimming: 0 bases; J trimming: 0 bases; junction bases outside the gene matches: 1. Germline V gene data show CDR1 as KGHDR and CDR2 as SFDVKD. The CDR3 length is 17 residues. Here the CDR3 reads CATSDLGTGPNTGELFF. In DNA, the CDR3 is TGTGCCACCAGTGATTTGGGGACAGGGCCGAACACCGGGGAGCTGTTTTTT.

The chain links TRBV6-1 to TRBJ2-3, with TRBD2 matching over 12 bases. CDR3 length equals 16 residues. Per germline, CDR1 MNHNS and CDR2 SASEGT. V lost 5 bases to trimming and J lost 4 bases; unmatched junction nucleotides: 7. The CDR3 region has the DNA TGTGCCAGCAGTCCTCTAGCGGGGGGGCCAGCAGATACGCAGTATTTT. Protein product: CASSPLAGGPADTQYF.

This clonotype was seen more than once but under ten times. The rearrangement joins TRBV12-3 or TRBV12-4 to TRBJ1-1; 8 positions agree with TRBD1. This CDR3 region has 14 residues. V gave up 6 bases and J gave up 10 bases; unmatched junction bases: 13. The CDR3 DNA reads as TGTGCCAGCAGCTCGGACAGGGCGACGAATCGAGCTTTCTTT. Translating it yields CASSSDRATNRAFF.

The chain combines TRBV20-1 with TRBJ1-5; the D gene is possibly TRBD1 (6 bases). This CDR3 is 14 amino acids long. The germline V gene has CDR1 DFQATT and CDR2 SNEGSKA (reference sequence). Trimming took off 3 bases at V and 2 bases at J, with 11 bases between the two ends. As DNA, the CDR3 is TGCAGTGCTAGCCCCCGGACAGGCAATCAGCCCCAGCATTTT. Its translation: CSASPRTGNQPQHF.

This clonotype was found a few times. CDR3 region: CASSLPRGQTDEQFF. Here the CDR3 DNA reads TGTGCCAGCAGCCTTCCCCGGGGGCAAACGGATGAGCAGTTCTTC. The chain employs TRBV7-2 and TRBJ2-1; D may correspond to TRBD1 or TRBD2 (6 bases each). Trimming shortened V by 5 bases and J by 8 bases, and 19 bases separated the two germline ends. Germline V gene lookup returns CDR1 SGHTA and CDR2 FQGNSA. The CDR3 sequence is 15 residues long.

The chain links TRBV6-5 to TRBJ2-3; tentative D call: TRBD2 (5 bases). The germline gives CDR1 MNHEY, CDR2 SVGAGI. This CDR3 has 17 residues. V lost 0 bases and J 4 bases, leaving 17 bases between the germline ends. CDR3 bases: TGTGCCAGCAGTTACTCTTACGGGTTCGGGAATTCAGATACGCAGTATTTT. Translated: CASSYSYGFGNSDTQYF.

The chain carries TRBV5-4 and TRBJ2-2, with a weak D call TRBD1 (5 bases). CDR1 and CDR2 from the germline V gene are SGHNT and YYREEE (reference sequence). Trimming cost V 0 bases and J 6 bases, with 6 bases left between them. The CDR3 is 13 amino acids. The CDR3 DNA sequence: TGTGCCAGCAGCTTGGAAGGGGCCGGGGAGCTGTTTTTT. This codes for CASSLEGAGELFF.

The CDR3 is CASSKLGLETAEQFF. CDR3 in DNA: TGTGCCAGTAGTAAGTTGGGACTAGAGACGGCTGAGCAGTTCTTC. J is TRBJ2-1 and V is TRBV19; 8 bases align to TRBD2. The CDR3 has 15 residues. The V and J ends lost 4 bases and 9 bases, in that order; junction bases with no gene match: 11. Germline lookup yields CDR1 LNHDA and CDR2 SQIVND (reference sequence).

J is TRBJ2-2 and V is TRBV25-1, with 7 bases that match TRBD2. The germline CDR1 and CDR2 sequences are MGHDK and SYGVNS. This CDR3 region has 14 residues. The junction had 9 bases not matched to a gene; V was cut back by 8 bases and J by 6 bases. The DNA for the CDR3 is TGTGCCAGCGGCTCAGCGGGGTCGTCCGGGGAGCTGTTTTTT. Translating it yields CASGSAGSSGELFF.

The chain links TRBV4-3 to TRBJ1-5, with D unresolved. Germline V CDR1 and CDR2: LGHNA, YSLEER. The CDR3 loop spans 15 amino acids. Trimming pared 4 bases from V and 1 base from J, leaving 11 bases between. Here the CDR3 reads CASSPWARSNQPQHF. CDR3 coding DNA: TGCGCCAGCAGCCCATGGGCGCGAAGCAATCAGCCCCAGCATTTT.

This clonotype has just a few counts. The chain couples TRBV18 to TRBJ2-7; D not certain. V dropped 3 bases and J dropped 3 bases, with 15 bases sitting between them. The length of the CDR3 is 15 residues. Germline V gene sequence: CDR1 KGHSH, CDR2 LQKENI. Here the CDR3 DNA reads TGTGCCAGCTCACCTGTCAGATGGACCAGCTACGAGCAGTACTTC. This gives the protein CASSPVRWTSYEQYF. Full variable domain (outside the CDR3, taken from reference TRBV18 and TRBJ2-7): NAGVMQNPRHLVRRRGQEARLRCSPMKGHSHVYWYRQLPEEGLKFMVYLQKENIIDESGMPKERFSAEFPKEGPSILRIQQVVRGDSAAYFCASSPVRWTSYEQYFGPGTRLTVT.

This clonotype was seen many times. The V and J genes are TRBV4-3 and TRBJ2-7; 7 bases map to TRBD2. The V gene end was trimmed by 0 bases and the J gene end by 0 bases; junction bases not matched to a gene: 5. CDR1 is LGHNA and CDR2 is YSLEER in the germline V gene. This CDR3 contains 16 residues. CDR3 sequence: CASSQDPSGVSYEQYV. CDR3 nucleotide sequence: TGCGCCAGCAGCCAAGACCCCAGCGGGGTCTCCTACGAGCAGTACGTC.

This clonotype was recorded many times. This rearrangement joins TRBV7-2 to TRBJ1-5; D is uncertain. V lost 0 bases, J lost 5 bases, and 8 bases lay in between. The V gene's germline CDR1 is SGHTA and CDR2 FQGNSA. The CDR3 contains 14 residues. The CDR3 DNA sequence: TGTGCCAGCAGCTTAGCCGGCGCTGATCAGCCCCAGCATTTT. It is translated as CASSLAGADQPQHF. The complete variable domain, with remaining parts taken from reference TRBV7-2 and TRBJ1-5, reads GAGVSQSPSNKVTEKGKDVELRCDPISGHTALYWYRQSLGQGLEFLIYFQGNSAPDKSGLPSDRFSAERTGGSVSTLTIQRTQQEDSAVYLCASSLAGADQPQHFGDGTRLSIL.

The chain joins TRBV7-2 to TRBJ1-6; no firm D call. The V end lost 6 bases, the J end lost 9 bases, and 12 bases lay between the germline ends. The CDR3 length is 13 residues. The germline V gene encodes CDR1 SGHTA and CDR2 FQGNSA. For the CDR3, the DNA is TGTGCCAGCAGACAAGAGGCTGTTTCACCCCTCCACTTT. This translates into CASRQEAVSPLHF.

This clonotype was observed many times. The rearrangement joins TRBV29-1 to TRBJ2-7; D possibly corresponds to TRBD2 (6 bases). In germline, CDR1 is SQVTM, CDR2 ANQGSEA. Deletions cut 4 bases from V and 4 bases from J, with 17 bases between. The CDR3 has 14 residues. CDR3 region: CSVGRGAVYYEQYF. CDR3 in DNA: TGCAGCGTTGGTCGCGGGGCAGTGTATTACGAGCAGTACTTC.

This clonotype was detected only a few times. The gene calls are TRBV7-2 and TRBJ2-1; 8 bases agree with TRBD2. With 0 bases clipped from V and 9 bases from J, the junction kept 16 bases outside the gene matches. CDR3 length equals 18 residues. CDR1 and CDR2 (germline): SGHTA, FQGNSA. The CDR3 spells CASSLASGANLLGGEQFF. The CDR3 DNA is TGTGCCAGCAGCTTAGCTAGCGGGGCTAACTTACTCGGCGGTGAGCAGTTCTTC.

This clonotype was counted only a few times. The chain has TRBV3-1 and TRBJ2-5, with D hard to call. V was cut by 2 bases and J by 6 bases, with 7 bases left in between. This CDR3 region has 12 residues. The V gene's germline CDR1 is LGHDT and CDR2 YNNKEL (reference sequence). The CDR3 DNA follows: TGTGCCAGCAGCCAACATCAAAAGACCCAGTACTTC. Translated, it gives CASSQHQKTQYF.

This clonotype was found many times. The V gene is TRBV19, the J gene TRBJ2-7; the D call may be TRBD1 or TRBD2 (6 bases each). Germline CDR1 LNHDA, CDR2 SQIVND (reference sequence). This CDR3 contains 16 residues. The V end lost 5 bases, the J end lost 0 bases, and 17 bases lay between the germline ends. CDR3 residues: CASSLDRTTSSYEQYF. In DNA, the CDR3 is TGTGCCAGTAGTCTCGACAGGACTACCTCCTCCTACGAGCAGTACTTC. The variable domain in full, with the rest retrieved from reference TRBV19 and TRBJ2-7, is DGGITQSPKYLFRKEGQNVTLSCEQNLNHDAMYWYRQDPGQGLRLIYYSQIVNDFQKGDIAEGYSVSREKKESFPLTVTSAQKNPTAFYLCASSLDRTTSSYEQYFGPGTRLTVT.